Listed here are 17 T cell receptor beta chains from one sample, sequenced in a study of shared clonotypes between healthy human individuals. Profiling relied on immunoSEQ multiplex PCR, and the TCRdb table lists in-frame clones only, not all of them. The table includes a few million clones, more than 80% detected once. Sequencing was performed on naive CD4+ T cells from PBMCs. Subset defined: CD45RA+ positively selected. The receptor set was obtained from a man in his late teens or twenties in good health. Some clones in this sample may be carry-over from other donors' samples.

This chain joins TRBV30 and TRBJ2-7, with 9 bases that match TRBD2. Germline V gene data show CDR1 as GTSNPN and CDR2 as SVGIG (reference sequence). V was clipped by 1 base and J by 3 bases; unmatched bases: 4. The CDR3 totals 14 residues. The DNA for the CDR3 is TGTGCCTGGAGTGGTAGCGGGAGCCTCTACGAGCAGTACTTC. Translating it yields CAWSGSGSLYEQYF.

Turning to this clone: Other DNA sequences in the sample encode the same CDR3. The chain carries TRBV10-3 and TRBJ2-2; 8 nucleotides match TRBD1. The CDR3 runs to 15 residues. V lost 8 bases to trimming and J lost 1 base; unmatched junction nucleotides: 6. Germline CDR1 reads ENHRY; CDR2 reads SYGVKD. For the CDR3, the DNA is TGTGCCATCGGTCGACAGGGGTTGAACACCGGGGAGCTGTTTTTT. This sequence encodes CAIGRQGLNTGELFF.

Comments on this clone: In the same sample, other DNA sequences code for this CDR3. The rearrangement joins TRBV28 to TRBJ1-2, with TRBD1 as a possible D gene (5 bases). The CDR3 runs to 13 residues. Germline lookup yields CDR1 MDHEN and CDR2 SYDVKM. V was trimmed by 4 bases and J by 4 bases, leaving 10 bases between them. DNA for the CDR3: TGTGCCAGCAGTTGGGGGGGGACCTATGGCTACACCTTC. Protein sequence: CASSWGGTYGYTF.

V usage is TRBV19 and J usage is TRBJ2-3; 10 nucleotides agree with TRBD1. V trimming: 5 bases; J trimming: 4 bases; junction bases outside the gene matches: 18. The CDR3 is 19 residues long. Germline V gene data show CDR1 as LNHDA and CDR2 as SQIVND (reference sequence). The CDR3 DNA reads as TGTGCCAGTAGTCCGGGACAGGGGTTGAGTGATCGTATTTCAGATACGCAGTATTTT. Translated: CASSPGQGLSDRISDTQYF. Variable domain in full (rest from reference TRBV19 and TRBJ2-3): DGGITQSPKYLFRKEGQNVTLSCEQNLNHDAMYWYRQDPGQGLRLIYYSQIVNDFQKGDIAEGYSVSREKKESFPLTVTSAQKNPTAFYLCASSPGQGLSDRISDTQYFGPGTRLTVL.

The chain combines TRBV25-1 with TRBJ1-4, with D hard to call. CDR1 is MGHDK, CDR2 SYGVNS, per germline. CDR3 length equals 15 residues. Trimming left V 4 bases short and J 2 bases short, with 11 bases between. The CDR3 here is CASSASLDTNEKLFF. In DNA form, the CDR3 reads TGTGCCAGCAGTGCCTCCCTCGATACTAATGAAAAACTGTTTTTT.

The chain joins TRBV6-5 to TRBJ1-6; no clear D gene. The CDR3 totals 13 residues. The V end lost 2 bases, the J end lost 9 bases, and 8 bases lay between the germline ends. Germline CDR1 reads MNHEY; CDR2 reads SVGAGI. As DNA, the CDR3 is TGTGCCAGCAGTTACCGACTGAGTTCACCCCTCCACTTT. Translating gives CASSYRLSSPLHF.

This chain connects TRBV5-8 to TRBJ2-2; weak D call: TRBD2 (7 bases). CDR3 length equals 16 residues. The germline CDR1 and CDR2 sequences are SGHTS and YDEGEE. Deletions cut 4 bases from V and 6 bases from J, with 19 bases between. CDR3 in amino acids: CASSPRGGGGAGELFF. As DNA, the CDR3 is TGTGCCAGCAGCCCCCGCGGGGGCGGAGGTGCCGGGGAGCTGTTTTTT. The variable domain in full, with the rest retrieved from reference TRBV5-8 and TRBJ2-2, is EAGVTQSPTHLIKTRGQQATLRCSPISGHTSVYWYQQALGLGLQFLLWYDEGEERNRGNFPPRFSGRQFPNYSSELNVNALELEDSALYLCASSPRGGGGAGELFFGEGSRLTVL.

The chain recombines TRBV29-1 with TRBJ1-5, with D maybe TRBD1 (5 bases). Germline V gives CDR1 SQVTM, CDR2 ANQGSEA. V was pared by 6 bases and J by 1 base, with 7 bases between. The CDR3 length is 12 residues. The CDR3 protein is CSVQESNQPQHF. The CDR3 DNA reads TGCAGCGTACAGGAAAGCAATCAGCCCCAGCATTTT.

CDR3 in DNA: TGTGCCAGTAGTATGACGGGGGTACGGGACAATGAGCAGTTCTTC. Encoded protein: CASSMTGVRDNEQFF. The chain couples TRBV19 to TRBJ2-1, with D possibly matching TRBD2 (6 bases). V lost 3 bases to trimming and J lost 5 bases, with 14 bases between them. CDR3 length: 15 residues. CDR1 and CDR2 from the germline V gene are LNHDA and SQIVND (reference sequence).

The genes are TRBV10-2 and TRBJ2-1; 16 bases are shared with TRBD2. Losses at the gene ends were 10 bases for V and 2 bases for J; bases not matched to a gene: 14. CDR1 is WSHSY, CDR2 SAAADI, per germline. The CDR3 loop spans 19 amino acids. CDR3 amino acids: CATTPGLAGGWKTYNEQFF. The CDR3 nucleotides read TGCGCCACCACCCCGGGACTAGCGGGAGGGTGGAAGACCTACAATGAGCAGTTCTTC.

The rearrangement joins TRBV7-3 to TRBJ2-1; D is perhaps TRBD2 (5 bases). Trimming removed 3 bases from V and 9 bases from J, with 15 bases in between. CDR3 length: 14 residues. The germline V gene encodes CDR1 SGHTA and CDR2 FQGTGA. The chain's CDR3 is CASSFRGGLGEQFF. The CDR3 DNA follows: TGTGCCAGCAGCTTCCGGGGTGGGCTAGGTGAGCAGTTCTTC.

This clone appeared a single time. The chain joins TRBV19 to TRBJ2-3; possible D gene TRBD2, 6 bases. This CDR3 is built from 12 residues. V dropped 4 bases and J dropped 7 bases, with 9 bases sitting between them. Germline values: CDR1 LNHDA, CDR2 SQIVND (reference sequence). In DNA form, the CDR3 reads TGTGCCAGTAGTACCCGCGGGAATACGCAGTATTTT. This gives the protein CASSTRGNTQYF.

V is TRBV6-1 and J is TRBJ2-5; the D is unclear. The germline V and J ends were trimmed by 0 bases and 4 bases, with 9 bases remaining between them. This CDR3 region has 14 residues. The V gene's germline CDR1 is MNHNS and CDR2 SASEGT. CDR3 loop: CASSEAPFVETQYF. CDR3 bases: TGTGCCAGCAGTGAAGCGCCCTTCGTAGAGACCCAGTACTTC.

The V and J genes are TRBV11-2 and TRBJ1-4; 7 bases line up with TRBD1. Unmatched junction bases numbered 10, after V lost 1 base and J lost 8 bases. The CDR3 contains 16 residues. Germline V gene data show CDR1 as SGHAT and CDR2 as FQNNGV. In DNA, the CDR3 is TGTGCCAGCAGCTTAGCAGCGACAGGGTGGGGGGAAAAACTGTTTTTT. It codes for CASSLAATGWGEKLFF.

This chain uses TRBV9 with TRBJ2-7; a weak D match, TRBD2 (6 bases). There are 15 residues in the CDR3. Germline V lookup: CDR1 SGDLS, CDR2 YYNGEE. V was clipped by 0 bases and J by 3 bases, with 13 bases between them. The CDR3 bases are TGTGCCAGCAGCGTAGCCGGGACTGGACGCTACGAGCAGTACTTC. Its protein product is CASSVAGTGRYEQYF.

The chain recombines TRBV7-3 with TRBJ2-3; D unclear. The CDR3 is 13 amino acids. V lost 2 bases and J 2 bases, leaving 5 bases between the germline ends. Per germline, CDR1 SGHTA and CDR2 FQGTGA. The CDR3 spells CASSLDYTDTQYF. The CDR3 DNA sequence: TGTGCCAGCAGCTTAGATTACACAGATACGCAGTATTTT.

Comment on this clone: Other nucleotide sequences in the sample specify the same CDR3. The chain is built from TRBV30 and TRBJ2-3, with 12 bases matching TRBD2. Germline V gives CDR1 GTSNPN, CDR2 SVGIG (reference sequence). The CDR3 is 15 residues long. V was clipped by 0 bases and J by 4 bases; unmatched bases: 2. The CDR3 nucleotides read TGTGCCTGGAGTGTCCTAGCGGGAGGGGCAGATACGCAGTATTTT. Translation: CAWSVLAGGADTQYF.